The sequence of this T cell receptor (beta chain) was determined in a study of blood T cells in healthy people across ages. The CDR3 has 16 residues. Germline CDR1 is ENHRY and CDR2 is SYGVKD. After removal of 2 bases from V and 1 base from J, the junction contained 5 bases not matched to a gene. Alongside a J-beta primer mix, a sample-barcoded 5' primer served in a second PCR lasting 7 to 11 cycles. Each CDR3 protein gets one entry after TCRdb re-called the 5' RACE reads with MiXCR. The sample records some 550,000 distinct CDR3 sequences, 45% to 55% being singletons. This rearrangement joins TRBV10-3 to TRBJ2-7, with 10 positions matching TRBD1. The receptor was isolated from a man aged 80 or over in good health. Input material: blood. CDR3 sequence reads: CAISERSGQGSYEQYF. The CDR3 nucleotides are TGTGCCATCAGTGAGCGGTCGGGACAGGGGTCCTACGAGCAGTACTTC.